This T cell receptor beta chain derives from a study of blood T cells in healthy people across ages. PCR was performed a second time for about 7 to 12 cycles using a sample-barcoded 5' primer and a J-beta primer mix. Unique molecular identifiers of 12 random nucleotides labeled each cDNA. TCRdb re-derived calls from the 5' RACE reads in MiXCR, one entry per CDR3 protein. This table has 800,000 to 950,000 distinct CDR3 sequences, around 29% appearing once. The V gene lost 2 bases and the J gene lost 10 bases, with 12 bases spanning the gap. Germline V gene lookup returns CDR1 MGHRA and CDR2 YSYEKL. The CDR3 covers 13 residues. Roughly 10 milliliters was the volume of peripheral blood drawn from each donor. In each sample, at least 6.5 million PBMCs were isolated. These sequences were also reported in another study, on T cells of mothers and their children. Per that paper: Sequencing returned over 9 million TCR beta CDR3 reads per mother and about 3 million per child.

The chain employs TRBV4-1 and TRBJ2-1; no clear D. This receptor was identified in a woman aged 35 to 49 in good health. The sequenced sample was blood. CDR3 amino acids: CASSQTQLHEQFF. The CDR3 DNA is TGCGCCAGCAGCCAAACACAGCTCCACGAGCAGTTCTTC.